This T cell receptor beta chain originates from a study of OX40 agonist ivuxolimab in advanced cancers. CDR1 and CDR2 from the germline V gene are LNHNV and YYDKDF (reference sequence). CDR3 length: 14 amino acids. This table comes from immunoSEQ multiplex PCR, and its TCRdb copy is limited to in-frame clones, with some not included. The table lists tens of thousands of clones, approximately 90% of them singletons. The rearrangement links TRBV15 to TRBJ2-5, with 8 bases matching TRBD1. Gene TRBJ2-7 matches the end of the DNA better, so the J call may be wrong. The TCR originated in an adult with an advanced solid tumor such as melanoma, head and neck, liver or kidney cancer. This specimen was CD4+ or CD8+ T cells sorted from blood, taken in a trial of the OX40 agonist ivuxolimab. CDR3 in amino acids: CATSIARGRFEQYF. CDR3 DNA sequence: TGTGCCACCAGCATAGCCAGGGGGCGCTTCGAGCAGTACTTC.